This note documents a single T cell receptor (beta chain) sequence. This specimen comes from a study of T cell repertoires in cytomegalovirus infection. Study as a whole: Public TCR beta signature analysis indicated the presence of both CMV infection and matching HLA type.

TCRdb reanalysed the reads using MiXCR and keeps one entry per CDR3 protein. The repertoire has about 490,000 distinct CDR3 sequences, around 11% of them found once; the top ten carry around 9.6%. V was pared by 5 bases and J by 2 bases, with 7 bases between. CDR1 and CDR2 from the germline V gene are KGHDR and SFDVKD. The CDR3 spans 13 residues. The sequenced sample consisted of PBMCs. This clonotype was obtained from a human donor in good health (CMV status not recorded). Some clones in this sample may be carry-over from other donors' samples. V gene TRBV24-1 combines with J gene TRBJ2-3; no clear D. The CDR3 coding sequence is TGTGCCACCAGTGCAGAGTTCACAGATACGCAGTATTTT. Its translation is CATSAEFTDTQYF.